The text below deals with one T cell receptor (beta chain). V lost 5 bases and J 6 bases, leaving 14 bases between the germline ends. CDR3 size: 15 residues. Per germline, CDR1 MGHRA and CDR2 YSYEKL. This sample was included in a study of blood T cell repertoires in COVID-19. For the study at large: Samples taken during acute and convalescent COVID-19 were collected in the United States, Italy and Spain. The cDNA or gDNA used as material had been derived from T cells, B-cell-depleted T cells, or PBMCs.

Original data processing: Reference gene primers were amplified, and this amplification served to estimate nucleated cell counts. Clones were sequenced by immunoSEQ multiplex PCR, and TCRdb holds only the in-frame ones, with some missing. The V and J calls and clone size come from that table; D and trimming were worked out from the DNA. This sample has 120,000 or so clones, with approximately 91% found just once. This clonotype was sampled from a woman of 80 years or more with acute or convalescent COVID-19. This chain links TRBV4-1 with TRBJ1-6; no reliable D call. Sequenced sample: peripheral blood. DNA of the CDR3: TGCGCCAGCAGCTCAGAGGGCCCGGGTAATTCACCCCTCCACTTT. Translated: CASSSEGPGNSPLHF.